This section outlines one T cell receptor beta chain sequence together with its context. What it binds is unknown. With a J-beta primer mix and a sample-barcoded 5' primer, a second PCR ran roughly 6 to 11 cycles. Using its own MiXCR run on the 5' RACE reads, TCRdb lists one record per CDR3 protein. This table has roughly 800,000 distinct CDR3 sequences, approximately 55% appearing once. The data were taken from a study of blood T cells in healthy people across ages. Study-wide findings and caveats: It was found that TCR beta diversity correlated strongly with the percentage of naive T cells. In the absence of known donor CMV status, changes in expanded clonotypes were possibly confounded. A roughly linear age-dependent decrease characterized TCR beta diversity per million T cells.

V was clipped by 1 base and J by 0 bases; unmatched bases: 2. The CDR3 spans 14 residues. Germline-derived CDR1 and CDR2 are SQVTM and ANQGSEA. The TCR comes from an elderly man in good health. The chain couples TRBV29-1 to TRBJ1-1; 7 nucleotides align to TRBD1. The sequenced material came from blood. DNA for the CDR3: TGCAGCGTTGAAGTTGGACAGGTGAACACTGAAGCTTTCTTT. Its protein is CSVEVGQVNTEAFF.